These T cell receptor beta chains were read from a single sample in a study of beta chain features in type 1 diabetes. Measured with immunoSEQ multiplex PCR; TCRdb has only the in-frame clones, and not every one. The sample holds around 310,000 clones, approximately 11% seen once. Material: naive CD4+ T cells from blood. These receptors were taken from a woman aged 25 to 39 in good health. The CDR3 runs from the conserved cysteine through the conserved F or W. The D gene is left open where the match is weak. A clone size is listed for some rows: how often the clone was seen (once, few, many), or a class if it is expanded.

abundance	v_gene	j_gene	d_gene	CDR3nt	CDR3aa
few	TRBV5-1	TRBJ2-1	.	TGCGCCAGCAGCGCGGGACCAAACTCCTACAATGAGCAGTTCTTC	CASSAGPNSYNEQFF
.	TRBV30	TRBJ2-6	TRBD1	TGTGCCTGGAATCGTCCGGGACAGACTTCTGGGGCCAACGTCCTGACTTTC	CAWNRPGQTSGANVLTF
few	TRBV7-3	TRBJ2-3	TRBD2	TGTGCCAGCAGCCCCACAGGGGGAGCGGGAGGGCCAGATACGCAGTATTTT	CASSPTGGAGGPDTQYF
few	TRBV6-6	TRBJ2-7	TRBD1	TGTGCCAGCAGTTACTTCGGGACAGGGGCCTCCGAGCAGTACTTC	CASSYFGTGASEQYF
.	TRBV18	TRBJ2-4	TRBD1	TGTGCCAGCTCACCAGGGACAGGACCCAAAAACATTCAGTACTTC	CASSPGTGPKNIQYF
few	TRBV18	TRBJ2-7	TRBD2	TGTGCCAGCTCATCCACGGCGGGAGGGTCCTACGAGCAGTACTTC	CASSSTAGGSYEQYF
few	TRBV7-3	TRBJ2-1	TRBD2	TGTGCCAGCAGCTTAGAGGGGACTAGCGGGAATGAGCAGTTCTTC	CASSLEGTSGNEQFF
.	TRBV30	TRBJ2-7	.	TGTGCCTGGAGTGGGTTTGGAGAAACCTACGAGCAGTACTTC	CAWSGFGETYEQYF
.	TRBV18	TRBJ1-1	TRBD1	TGTGCCAGCTCATCGACAGGGGGCACTGAAGCTTTCTTT	CASSSTGGTEAFF
few	TRBV4-2	TRBJ2-1	.	TGTGCCAGCAGCCTCGGACAAGTAGGTGAGCAGTTCTTC	CASSLGQVGEQFF
.	TRBV5-1	TRBJ1-1	TRBD1	TGCGCCAGCAGAAAATTGGAACAGGGGCCCCGCGCTGAAGCTTTCTTT	CASRKLEQGPRAEAFF
few	TRBV19	TRBJ2-6	.	TGTGCCAGTAGTAAAGCCTGGACAGCTGGGGCCAACGTCCTGACTTTC	CASSKAWTAGANVLTF
few	TRBV6-5	TRBJ2-7	.	TGTGCCAGCAGTCCCGACAGGAAAGGTTACGAGCAGTACTTC	CASSPDRKGYEQYF
.	TRBV28	TRBJ2-5	.	TGTGCCAGCAGTTTACCCCCCCTAGAAGAGACCCAGTACTTC	CASSLPPLEETQYF
.	TRBV29-1	TRBJ2-5	.	TGCAGCGTTTCAGGGGCAGTCCAAGAGACCCAGTACTTC	CSVSGAVQETQYF
few	TRBV4-2	TRBJ2-1	TRBD2	TGTGCCAGCAGCCAAGCTAGCGGGACTTACAATGAGCAGTTCTTC	CASSQASGTYNEQFF
few	TRBV4-3	TRBJ2-5	TRBD2	TGCGCCAGCAGCCAAGAGCTAGCGGCCAAAGAGACCCAGTACTTC	CASSQELAAKETQYF
few	TRBV30	TRBJ1-5	TRBD1	TGTGCCTGGGGACAGGGAAAGGATCAGCCCCAGCATTTT	CAWGQGKDQPQHF
.	TRBV30	TRBJ2-5	.	TGTGCCTGGAGCCTTTCCCCCAGGGAGACCCAGTACTTC	CAWSLSPRETQYF
few	TRBV29-1	TRBJ1-2	.	TGCAGAGAGGGGGGGCCCGGCTACACCTTC	CREGGPGYTF
few	TRBV15	TRBJ2-3	TRBD1	TGTGCCACCAGCAGAGATAGAGTAGGACAGGGAGCAGATACGCAGTATTTT	CATSRDRVGQGADTQYF
.	TRBV7-8	TRBJ2-7	.	TGTGCCAGCAGCCAGGGCGGCAACTCCTACGAGCAGTACTTC	CASSQGGNSYEQYF
few	TRBV23-1	TRBJ2-7	.	TGCGCCAGCAGTCAATACTTTCGTTTGACTGGCGAGCAGTACTTC	CASSQYFRLTGEQYF
.	TRBV4-2	TRBJ2-1	.	TGTGCCAGCAGCCAAGTCTCCCTCAGGGGAGACAATGAGCAGTTCTTC	CASSQVSLRGDNEQFF
few	TRBV19	TRBJ2-7	TRBD2	TGTGCCAGTAGCCTACTAGCGGGAGGCTCCTACGAGCAGTACTTC	CASSLLAGGSYEQYF
.	TRBV18	TRBJ2-5	.	TGTGCCAGCTCACCGTTTACGGAGCAAGAGACCCAGTACTTC	CASSPFTEQETQYF
few	TRBV28	TRBJ2-1	.	TGTGCCAGCAGTTTAGTCCTGGGGAGACTTGGGCACAATGAGCAGTTCTTC	CASSLVLGRLGHNEQFF
.	TRBV5-1	TRBJ2-7	TRBD1	TGCGCCAGCAGTTACAGGACAGGGGATACCTACGAGCAGTACTTC	CASSYRTGDTYEQYF
.	TRBV7-9	TRBJ2-7	TRBD1	TGTGCCAGCAGCTCGAACAACAGGGGGCTGGGCGAGCAGTACTTC	CASSSNNRGLGEQYF
.	TRBV2	TRBJ2-7	.	TGTGCCAGCAGTGACTCGAGAAGAAAACTGTACTTC	CASSDSRRKLYF
.	TRBV6-6	TRBJ2-3	.	TGTGCCAGCAGGCGCGTAGGGGGCACAGATACGCAGTATTTT	CASRRVGGTDTQYF
few	TRBV11-2	TRBJ1-5	.	TGTGCCAGCAGCGAAGATCCCCAGGCCCGTCAGCCCCAGCATTTT	CASSEDPQARQPQHF
few	TRBV19	TRBJ2-1	TRBD2	TGTGCCAGTAGTAGATCGGGACTAGCGGGTCGCAATGAGCAGTTCTTC	CASSRSGLAGRNEQFF
few	TRBV9	TRBJ2-7	.	TGTGCCAGCAGCCCCCAAGGGGGGATAGCGGGCCCAAGCTCCTACGAGCAGTACTTC	CASSPQGGIAGPSSYEQYF
.	TRBV30	TRBJ1-2	TRBD1	TGTGCCTGGACCAGGACAGGGGGCGCGTATGGCTACACCTTC	CAWTRTGGAYGYTF
few	TRBV9	TRBJ2-5	TRBD2	TGTGCCAGCAGCGGTCCAAGCGGGAGTCAGACCCAGTACTTC	CASSGPSGSQTQYF
.	TRBV19	TRBJ2-7	TRBD2	TGTGCCAGTAGTCGGACTAGCTCCAGAGACGGCGAGCAGTACTTC	CASSRTSSRDGEQYF
.	TRBV29-1	TRBJ1-4	TRBD1	TGCAGCGTCGGGACAGGGGTTGGAGAAAAACTGTTTTTT	CSVGTGVGEKLFF